This T cell receptor beta chain was recorded in a study of blood T cell repertoires in COVID-19. Some clones are missing from TCRdb's copy, which holds only in-frame ones; the method was immunoSEQ multiplex PCR. This sample yields hundreds of thousands of clones, of which roughly 91% are seen a single time; roughly 2% belongs to the top ten. The CDR3 has 14 residues. CDR1 is SGHTA, CDR2 FQGTGA, per germline. The V end was cut by 2 bases, the J end by 1 base, with 9 bases between. The sequencing input was PBMCs or T cells enriched from blood (not recorded which). V usage is TRBV7-3 and J usage is TRBJ2-7; D remains ambiguous. The receptor was derived from a woman in her sixties in a cohort exposed to, infected with or recovered from COVID-19 (not recorded which). DNA for the CDR3: TGTGCCAGCAGCTTATACCAGTCATCCTACGAGCAGTACTTC. Protein sequence: CASSLYQSSYEQYF. The entire variable domain, with the rest obtained from reference TRBV7-3 and TRBJ2-7, is as follows: GAGVSQTPSNKVTEKGKYVELRCDPISGHTALYWYRQSLGQGPEFLIYFQGTGAADDSGLPNDRFFAVRPEGSVSTLKIQRTERGDSAVYLCASSLYQSSYEQYFGPGTRLTVT.